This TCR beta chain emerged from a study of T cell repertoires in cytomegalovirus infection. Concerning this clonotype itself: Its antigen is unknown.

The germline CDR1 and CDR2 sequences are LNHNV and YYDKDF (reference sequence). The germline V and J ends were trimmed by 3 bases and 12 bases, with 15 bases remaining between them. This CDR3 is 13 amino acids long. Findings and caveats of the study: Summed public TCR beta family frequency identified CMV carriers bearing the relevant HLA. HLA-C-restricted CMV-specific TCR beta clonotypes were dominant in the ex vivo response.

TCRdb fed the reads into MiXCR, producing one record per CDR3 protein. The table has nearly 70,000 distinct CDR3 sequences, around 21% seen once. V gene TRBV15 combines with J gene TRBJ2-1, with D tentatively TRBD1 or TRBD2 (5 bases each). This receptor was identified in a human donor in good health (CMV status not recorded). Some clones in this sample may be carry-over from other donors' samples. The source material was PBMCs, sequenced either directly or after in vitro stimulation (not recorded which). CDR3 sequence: CATSRPPEGRQFF. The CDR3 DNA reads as TGTGCCACCAGCAGGCCACCCGAGGGGCGGCAGTTCTTC.